This TCR beta chain is drawn from a study of shared clonotypes between healthy human individuals. Study observations and caveats: Estimated richness was generally greater in naive than memory subsets. Enrolling few donors narrowed the genetic and exposure-history diversity that was represented.

About 30,000 T cell genomes, or around 200 ng DNA, went into the sorted-subset replicate PCRs. Assay used: immunoSEQ multiplex PCR; TCRdb lists only in-frame clones, some missing. The sample carries over 2 million clones, about 95% recorded once. This CDR3 region has 12 residues. After removal of 6 bases from V and 5 bases from J, the junction contained 3 bases not matched to a gene. CDR1 MNHNY and CDR2 SVGAGI come from the germline V gene (reference sequence). Naivety among CD8 cells was defined by CD45RO negativity and positive CCR7 selection, thereby excluding terminally differentiated effector memory CD45RA+ cells. Adults of Caucasian background living in Nashville, Tennessee made up all donors. As to this clone: Antigen unknown.

Sequencing was done on a sample of naive CD8+ T cells sorted from blood. This chain uses TRBV6-6 with TRBJ2-7, with 8 bases that match TRBD2. The receptor comes from a man between 18 and 29 years old in good health. The chain's CDR3 is CASSLGGDEQYF. The CDR3 nucleotides read TGTGCCAGCAGCCTCGGGGGGGACGAGCAGTACTTC.